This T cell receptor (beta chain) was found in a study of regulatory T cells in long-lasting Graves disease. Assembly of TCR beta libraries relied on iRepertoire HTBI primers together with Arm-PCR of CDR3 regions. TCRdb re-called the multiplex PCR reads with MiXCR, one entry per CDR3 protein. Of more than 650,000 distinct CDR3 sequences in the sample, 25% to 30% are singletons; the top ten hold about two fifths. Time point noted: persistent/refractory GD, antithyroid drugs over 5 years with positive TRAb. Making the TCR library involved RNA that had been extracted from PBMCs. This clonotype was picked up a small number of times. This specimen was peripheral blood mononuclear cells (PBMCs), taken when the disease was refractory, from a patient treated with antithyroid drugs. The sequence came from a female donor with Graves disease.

The CDR3 here is CASSLRSLGSYEQYF. The CDR3, as DNA: TGTGCCAGCAGCCTTCGGAGCCTGGGGTCCTACGAGCAGTACTTC. The rearrangement uses TRBV11-1 and TRBJ2-7; D remains ambiguous. The germline V gene has CDR1 SGHAT and CDR2 FQDESV (reference sequence). This CDR3 spans 15 amino acids. V was cut by 5 bases and J by 1 base, with 15 bases left in between.